Following are 30 T cell receptor beta chains from one sample sequenced in a study of blood T cell repertoires in COVID-19. Sequencing used immunoSEQ multiplex PCR; TCRdb keeps in-frame clones, though not all of them. The sample holds about 100,000 clones, about 86% seen once. The sample comprised PBMCs or T cells enriched from blood (not recorded which). The receptors here all came from a woman aged 50 to 60 who had recovered from COVID-19.

This chain uses TRBV13 with TRBJ1-3; D perhaps matches TRBD1 (5 bases). The V end was cut by 2 bases, the J end by 0 bases, with 14 bases between. Germline-derived CDR1 and CDR2 are PRHDT and FYEKMQ (reference sequence). The CDR3 contains 17 residues. In DNA, the CDR3 is TGTGCCAGCAGCTTAACCCCTGGGACTTTCTCTGGAAACACCATATATTTT. It specifies CASSLTPGTFSGNTIYF.

This clone was counted a few times. This chain joins TRBV5-4 and TRBJ1-3; possibly TRBD1 for D (6 bases). The CDR3 covers 14 residues. Germline CDR1 is SGHNT and CDR2 is YYREEE (reference sequence). Trimming took off 4 bases at V and 2 bases at J, with 10 bases between the two ends. The CDR3 nucleotides are TGTGCCAGCAGCCAACAGGGTACTGGAAACACCATATATTTT. This encodes CASSQQGTGNTIYF.

The gene calls are TRBV10-3 and TRBJ1-1; 9 bases are shared with TRBD1. Germline-derived CDR1 and CDR2 are ENHRY and SYGVKD. Germline trimming cut 2 bases from V and 5 bases from J; bases unmatched to any gene: 9. CDR3 length: 16 amino acids. CDR3 coding DNA: TGTGCCATCAGTGAGAGTACCGGGACAGGGTATACTGAAGCTTTCTTT. This translates into CAISESTGTGYTEAFF.

The chain links TRBV19 to TRBJ1-6; unclear D gene. The CDR3 has 15 amino acids. V lost 4 bases and J lost 8, with 15 bases in between. Per germline, CDR1 LNHDA and CDR2 SQIVND (reference sequence). The CDR3: CASSRVSGSDSPLHF. The DNA for the CDR3 is TGTGCCAGTAGTAGGGTATCAGGTTCGGATTCACCCCTCCACTTT.

The rearrangement uses TRBV5-1 and TRBJ2-1; no clear D gene. The CDR3 totals 16 residues. Per germline, CDR1 SGHRS and CDR2 YFSETQ. The ends were cut back, 1 base at V and 0 bases at J, with 11 bases in the middle. In DNA, the CDR3 is TGCGCCAGCAGCTTGCTGATCTCGAGCTCCTACAATGAGCAGTTCTTC. It codes for CASSLLISSSYNEQFF.

The chain is built from TRBV5-1 and TRBJ2-5; 7 bases map to TRBD2. Germline V gene sequence: CDR1 SGHRS, CDR2 YFSETQ. The CDR3 has 16 residues. Unmatched junction bases numbered 8, after V lost 1 base and J lost 2 bases. CDR3 DNA: TGCGCCAGCAGCTTGTTGAGCGGGACCTTACAAGAGACCCAGTACTTC. It encodes CASSLLSGTLQETQYF.

The rearrangement links TRBV11-2 to TRBJ1-4, with 8 positions matching TRBD1. The CDR3 sequence is 16 residues long. Per germline, CDR1 SGHAT and CDR2 FQNNGV. J gave up 6 bases and V 4 bases, and 10 bases lay outside the gene matches. The CDR3 spells CASSSQRTGFDEKLFF. The CDR3 nucleotides are TGTGCCAGCAGCTCCCAAAGGACAGGGTTTGATGAAAAACTGTTTTTT.

The V call is TRBV10-3, the J call TRBJ1-6; no reliable D call. In germline, CDR1 is ENHRY, CDR2 SYGVKD. CDR3 length equals 13 residues. Trimming cost V 7 bases and J 5 bases, with 9 bases left between them. This chain's CDR3 is CAITHTDNSPLHF. The DNA for the CDR3 is TGTGCCATCACGCACACCGATAATTCACCCCTCCACTTT.

The chain is built from TRBV23-1 and TRBJ2-1; perhaps TRBD2 as D (7 bases). TRBV23-1 is marked as an open reading frame, function uncertain. Trimming took 4 bases from V and 3 from J, leaving 19 bases between them. This CDR3 spans 17 amino acids. The CDR3 DNA reads TGCGCCAGCAGTCCCCAATCCGGGGGGCAAAACTACAATGAGCAGTTCTTC. Translation: CASSPQSGGQNYNEQFF.

V gene TRBV10-1 combines with J gene TRBJ2-2; D may be TRBD2 (5 bases). The CDR3 covers 13 residues. Germline CDR1 is WNHNN and CDR2 is SYGVQD (reference sequence). The V gene lost 6 bases and the J gene lost 4 bases, with 9 bases spanning the gap. Here the CDR3 reads CASSETSTGELFF. CDR3 sequence (DNA): TGCGCCAGCAGCGAAACTAGCACCGGGGAGCTGTTTTTT.

The rearrangement links TRBV30 to TRBJ2-5; D is possibly TRBD1 (5 bases). The CDR3 has 12 residues. V was cut by 0 bases and J by 5 bases, with 7 bases left in between. CDR1 and CDR2 from the germline V gene are GTSNPN and SVGIG (reference sequence). CDR3 DNA sequence: TGTGCCTGGAGTGTACAGGCGGAGACCCAGTACTTC. Residues: CAWSVQAETQYF.

V and J are TRBV10-3 and TRBJ1-3, with 8 positions matching TRBD1. Germline V gives CDR1 ENHRY, CDR2 SYGVKD. The CDR3 covers 15 residues. The trim removed 4 bases at V and 0 bases at J, leaving 2 bases unmatched. CDR3 DNA: TGTGCCATCAGTGCCGGGACAGGCTCTGGAAACACCATATATTTT. This sequence encodes CAISAGTGSGNTIYF.

V and J are TRBV12-3 or TRBV12-4 and TRBJ1-1, with D possibly being TRBD1 (6 bases). The CDR3 contains 13 residues. Trimming stripped 10 bases from V and 4 bases from J, with 16 bases between. Here the CDR3 DNA reads TGTGCCACTACAGGGCGGTCTACCACTGAAGCTTTCTTT. This gives the protein CATTGRSTTEAFF.

V and J are TRBV28 and TRBJ2-1; 7 positions agree with TRBD2. The ends lost 5 bases at V and 8 bases at J; junction bases unmatched: 12. Germline-derived CDR1 and CDR2 are MDHEN and SYDVKM. This CDR3 has 15 amino acids. CDR3: CASSLTGNGGDEQFF. The CDR3 DNA is TGTGCCAGCAGTCTAACCGGAAATGGGGGGGATGAGCAGTTCTTC.

This chain links TRBV19 with TRBJ1-2; D gene uncertain. Trimming removed 0 bases from V and 7 bases from J, with 18 bases in between. Germline loops: CDR1 LNHDA, CDR2 SQIVND (reference sequence). The length of the CDR3 is 16 residues. The CDR3 nucleotides are TGTGCCAGTAGTATAGATCCCGGAGCATTTGACTCTGGCTACACCTTC. Protein sequence: CASSIDPGAFDSGYTF.

Here the CDR3 reads CASSTRTGFTDTQYF. In DNA form, the CDR3 reads TGTGCCAGCAGTACCCGGACAGGGTTTACAGATACGCAGTATTTT. V and J are TRBV6-5 and TRBJ2-3; 8 nucleotides match TRBD1. From germline, CDR1 is MNHEY and CDR2 SVGAGI. The V segment lost 5 bases and the J segment 3 bases; nucleotides outside the gene matches: 7. This CDR3 contains 15 residues.

The chain uses TRBV2 and TRBJ1-5; D unclear. This CDR3 spans 15 amino acids. The V end lost 10 bases, the J end lost 0 bases, and 16 bases lay between the germline ends. The germline V gene encodes CDR1 SNHLY and CDR2 FYNNEI. DNA for the CDR3: TGTGCCACCCGTGGGCAGCCAAATAGCAATCAGCCCCAGCATTTT. This gives the protein CATRGQPNSNQPQHF.

This rearrangement joins TRBV10-3 to TRBJ2-7; TRBD2 matches 10 bases. V lost 3 bases, J lost 1 base, and 6 bases stayed unmatched. This CDR3 comprises 16 residues. Germline V gene lookup returns CDR1 ENHRY and CDR2 SYGVKD. CDR3 residues: CAISERASGGSYEQYF. The CDR3 DNA sequence: TGTGCCATCAGTGAAAGAGCTAGCGGGGGATCCTACGAGCAGTACTTC.

J is TRBJ2-2 and V is TRBV14; TRBD1 aligns across 7 bases. Germline CDR1 and CDR2: SGHDN and FVKESK. J lost 3 bases, V lost 2 bases, and 3 bases had no gene match. The CDR3 has 15 amino acids. CDR3 DNA: TGTGCCAGCAGCCAAAGAACAGGGGACACCGGGGAGCTGTTTTTT. It yields the protein CASSQRTGDTGELFF.

The chain links TRBV18 to TRBJ2-2; a possible D gene is TRBD1 (6 bases). CDR3 size: 14 residues. The V and J ends lost 4 bases and 6 bases respectively, with 12 bases between them. Germline assignment: CDR1 KGHSH and CDR2 LQKENI. CDR3 loop: CASSQQQGPGELFF. CDR3 bases: TGTGCCAGCTCACAACAACAGGGTCCCGGGGAGCTGTTTTTT.

This clone was detected a few times. J is TRBJ1-2 and V is TRBV30; D is ambiguous. In germline, CDR1 is GTSNPN, CDR2 SVGIG (reference sequence). The V and J ends lost 0 bases and 8 bases respectively, with 19 bases between them. There are 15 residues in the CDR3. CDR3 in DNA: TGTGCCTGGAGTGTAGACGGCGCCTTGACGCGGGGCTACACCTTC. It encodes CAWSVDGALTRGYTF. The entire variable domain, with the rest obtained from reference TRBV30 and TRBJ1-2, is as follows: SQTIHQWPATLVQPVGSPLSLECTVEGTSNPNLYWYRQAAGRGLQLLFYSVGIGQISSEVPQNLSASRPQDRQFILSSKKLLLSDSGFYLCAWSVDGALTRGYTFGSGTRLTVV.

The chain combines TRBV19 with TRBJ2-7; 10 bases are a match to TRBD1. This CDR3 is 15 amino acids long. CDR1 LNHDA and CDR2 SQIVND come from the germline V gene (reference sequence). With 6 bases clipped from V and 4 bases from J, the junction kept 9 bases outside the gene matches. The CDR3 DNA reads TGTGCCAGTAGAAACCGGGACAGGGGCTTTTACGAGCAGTACTTC. Translation gives CASRNRDRGFYEQYF.

The chain combines TRBV9 with TRBJ2-1; 7 bases match TRBD1. With V trimmed by 1 base and J by 8 bases, 9 bases remained unmatched. There are 15 residues in the CDR3. CDR1 and CDR2 (germline): SGDLS, YYNGEE. As DNA, the CDR3 is TGTGCCAGCAGCGTATCCCCCAGGGGGACGGATGAGCAGTTCTTC. Its protein product is CASSVSPRGTDEQFF.

The V call is TRBV25-1, the J call TRBJ1-1; no clear D gene. V lost 3 bases, J lost 11 bases, and 13 bases lay in between. Germline V CDR1 and CDR2: MGHDK, SYGVNS. The CDR3 loop spans 12 amino acids. For the CDR3, the DNA is TGTGCCAGCAGTGAGATCTGGGGAGAGGCTTTCTTT. Translation: CASSEIWGEAFF.

This chain connects TRBV3-1 (or the pseudogene TRBV3-2) to TRBJ2-2, with TRBD2 as a possible D gene (6 bases). The CDR3 sequence is 14 residues long. The germline CDR1 and CDR2 sequences are LGHDT and YNNKEL (reference sequence). The V end lost 3 bases, the J end lost 7 bases, and 12 bases lay between the germline ends. The CDR3 DNA reads TGTGCCAGCAGCCAGTACGGGGGTGACGGGGAGCTGTTTTTT. As protein: CASSQYGGDGELFF.

The rearrangement uses TRBV18 and TRBJ2-3, with 8 bases that match TRBD1. The V gene end was trimmed by 3 bases and the J gene end by 1 base; junction bases not matched to a gene: 0. The CDR3 is 14 residues long. Germline lookup yields CDR1 KGHSH and CDR2 LQKENI. The CDR3 loop is CASSPGQGTDTQYF. The CDR3 coding sequence is TGTGCCAGCTCACCGGGACAGGGCACAGATACGCAGTATTTT. The variable domain in full, with the rest retrieved from reference TRBV18 and TRBJ2-3, is NAGVMQNPRHLVRRRGQEARLRCSPMKGHSHVYWYRQLPEEGLKFMVYLQKENIIDESGMPKERFSAEFPKEGPSILRIQQVVRGDSAAYFCASSPGQGTDTQYFGPGTRLTVL.

This clone was counted between two and nine times. This chain joins TRBV5-4 and TRBJ2-1, with TRBD2 as a possible D gene (6 bases). Trimming stripped 2 bases from V and 7 bases from J, with 7 bases between. CDR1 and CDR2 from the germline V gene are SGHNT and YYREEE (reference sequence). The CDR3 is 12 amino acids. CDR3 nucleotides: TGTGCCAGCAGCTTTCTAGCGAATGAGCAGTTCTTC. As protein: CASSFLANEQFF.

This CDR3 reads CASSPRHGEQETQYF. CDR3 nucleotides: TGTGCCAGCAGCCCCAGGCACGGGGAGCAAGAGACCCAGTACTTC. This chain links TRBV7-6 with TRBJ2-5, with D possibly being TRBD2 (5 bases). The length of the CDR3 is 15 residues. Germline V CDR1 and CDR2: SGHVS, FNYEAQ. The V and J ends lost 5 bases and 2 bases respectively, with 15 bases between them.

The genes are TRBV19 and TRBJ2-3; 11 bases fit TRBD1. Germline V CDR1 and CDR2: LNHDA, SQIVND (reference sequence). Unmatched junction bases numbered 8, after V lost 6 bases and J lost 6 bases. The CDR3 consists of 15 residues. The CDR3 DNA reads as TGTGCCAGTAGCCCGGGACAGGGGGTTGGCGATACGCAGTATTTT. Translated, it gives CASSPGQGVGDTQYF.

The chain has TRBV30 and TRBJ1-6, with D tentatively TRBD1 (6 bases). The V end lost 3 bases, the J end lost 3 bases, and 12 bases lay between the germline ends. The CDR3 length is 15 residues. Germline V lookup: CDR1 GTSNPN, CDR2 SVGIG (reference sequence). CDR3 in DNA: TGTGCCTGGAGGCACGGGGGGCTCTATAATTCACCCCTCCACTTT. Amino acids: CAWRHGGLYNSPLHF.